This T cell receptor (beta chain) is drawn from a study of T-cell memory formation after mild COVID-19. After removal of 5 bases from V and 4 bases from J, the junction contained 4 bases not matched to a gene. The CDR3 extends over 13 amino acids. Germline values: CDR1 ENHRY, CDR2 SYGVKD. Study outcomes and limitations: Whereas later expanders leaned CD4+, clones contracting day 15 to 85 showed a balanced CD4/CD8 makeup. Researchers report contracting CD4+ clones mostly in CM and EM, with CD8+ clones in EMRA.

TCRdb re-called the 5' RACE reads with MiXCR, one entry per CDR3 protein. The sample lists about 400,000 distinct CDR3 sequences; roughly 26% were seen once. A remark on this clonotype: Its specificity is unknown.

The clonotype originates from an adult woman who had mild COVID-19 (a few samples of this study predate the infection). Cell type and time point are not known. Sequencing used PBMCs or a T cell subset sorted from them (not recorded which). The V and J genes are TRBV10-3 and TRBJ1-2; 7 nucleotides line up with TRBD1. Written as DNA, the CDR3 is TGTGCCATCAGTAGCGGGACAGCCTATGGCTACACCTTC. Residues: CAISSGTAYGYTF.